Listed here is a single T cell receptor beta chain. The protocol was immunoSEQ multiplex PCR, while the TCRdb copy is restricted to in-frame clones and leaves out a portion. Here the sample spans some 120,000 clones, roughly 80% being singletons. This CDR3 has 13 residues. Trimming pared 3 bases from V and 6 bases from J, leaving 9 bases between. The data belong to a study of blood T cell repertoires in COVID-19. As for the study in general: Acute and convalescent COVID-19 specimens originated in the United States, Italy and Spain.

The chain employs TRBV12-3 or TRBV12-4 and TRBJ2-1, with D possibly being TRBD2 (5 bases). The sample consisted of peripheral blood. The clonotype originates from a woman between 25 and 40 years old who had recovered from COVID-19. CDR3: CASSFRSGNEQFF. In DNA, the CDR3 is TGTGCCAGCAGTTTTAGGAGCGGCAATGAGCAGTTCTTC.